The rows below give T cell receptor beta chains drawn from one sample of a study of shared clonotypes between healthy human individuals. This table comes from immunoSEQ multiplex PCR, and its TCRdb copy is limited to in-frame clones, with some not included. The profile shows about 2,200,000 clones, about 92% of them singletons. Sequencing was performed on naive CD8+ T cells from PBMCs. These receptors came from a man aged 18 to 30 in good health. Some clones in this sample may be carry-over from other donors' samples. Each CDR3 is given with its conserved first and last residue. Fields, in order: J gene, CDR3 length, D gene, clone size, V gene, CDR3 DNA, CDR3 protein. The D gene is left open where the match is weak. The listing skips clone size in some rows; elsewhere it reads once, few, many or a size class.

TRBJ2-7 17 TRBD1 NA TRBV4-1 TGCGCCAGCAGCCAAGAAAGTGGAAGGGACAGACTCTACGAGCAGTACTTC CASSQESGRDRLYEQYF
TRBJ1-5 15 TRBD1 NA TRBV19 TGTGCCAGTAGTATAGGGGACAGGGGTTATCAGCCCCAGCATTTT CASSIGDRGYQPQHF
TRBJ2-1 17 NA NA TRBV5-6 TGTGCCAGCAGCTTCACTATGGGAACGAGCTCCTACAATGAGCAGTTCTTC CASSFTMGTSSYNEQFF
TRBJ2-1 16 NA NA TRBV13 TGTGCCAGCAGCAGGAGCGGGCTTAGCTCCTACAATGAGCAGTTCTTC CASSRSGLSSYNEQFF
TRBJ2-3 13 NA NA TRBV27 TGTGCCAGCAGTAGTTTCGAAAAAGATACGCAGTATTTT CASSSFEKDTQYF
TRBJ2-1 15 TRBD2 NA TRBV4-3 TGCGCCAGCAGCCCCTCACGGGGGGCCTACAATGAGCAGTTCTTC CASSPSRGAYNEQFF
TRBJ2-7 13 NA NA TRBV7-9 TGTGCCAGCAACAAGGGGGGACACGACGAGCAGTACTTC CASNKGGHDEQYF
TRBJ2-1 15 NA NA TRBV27 TGTGCCAGCAGTTTGACGGCAGGACCGTACAATGAGCAGTTCTTC CASSLTAGPYNEQFF
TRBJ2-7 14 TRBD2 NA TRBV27 TGTGCCAGCAGTTTGCTAGCGGGAATTTACGAGCAGTACTTC CASSLLAGIYEQYF
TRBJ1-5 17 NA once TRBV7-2 TGTGCCAGCAGCCCCACACGGTACGGACAAAGCAATCAGCCCCAGCATTTT CASSPTRYGQSNQPQHF
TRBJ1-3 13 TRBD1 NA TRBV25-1 TGTGCCAGCGGACAGGGGCTGGGAAACACCATATATTTT CASGQGLGNTIYF
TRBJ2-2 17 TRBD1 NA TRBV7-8 TGTGCCAGCAGCTTAGGGGACAGACTCTACAACACCGGGGAGCTGTTTTTT CASSLGDRLYNTGELFF
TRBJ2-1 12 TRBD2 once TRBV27 TGTGCCAGCAGGACTAGCGTATATGAGCAGTTCTTC CASRTSVYEQFF
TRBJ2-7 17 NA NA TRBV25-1 TGTGCCAGCAGTGATCCGGCGGGGGCTAGTGGAACCTACGAGCAGTACTTC CASSDPAGASGTYEQYF
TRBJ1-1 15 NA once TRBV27 TGTGCCAGTCATAGGCGGGGGGAGGGAGACACTGAAGCTTTCTTT CASHRRGEGDTEAFF
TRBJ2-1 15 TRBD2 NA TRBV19 TGTGCCAGTAGCGCCGGGACTAGCGCAATCAATGAGCAGTTCTTC CASSAGTSAINEQFF
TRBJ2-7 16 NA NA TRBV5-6 TGTGCCAGCAGCTTGGCCAGGCCCCTTACTCCCTACGAGCAGTACTTC CASSLARPLTPYEQYF
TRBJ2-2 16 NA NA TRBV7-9 TGTGCCAGCAGCCAACCATCGGGACCTTACACCGGGGAGCTGTTTTTT CASSQPSGPYTGELFF
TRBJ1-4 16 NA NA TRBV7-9 TGTGCCAGCAGCTTAGGCGGTACCGGGGCTAATGAAAAACTGTTTTTT CASSLGGTGANEKLFF
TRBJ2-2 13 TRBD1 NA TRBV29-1 TGCAGCGTCAGGGGGCTTGACACCGGGGAGCTGTTTTTT CSVRGLDTGELFF
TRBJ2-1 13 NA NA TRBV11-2 TGTGCCAGCAGCCCTCCGTCATACAATGAGCAGTTCTTC CASSPPSYNEQFF
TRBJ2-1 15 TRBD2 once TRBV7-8 TGTGCCAGCAGCCAAGACCGGGAGGGGGTTAATGAGCAGTTCTTC CASSQDREGVNEQFF
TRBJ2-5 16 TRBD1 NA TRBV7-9 TGTGCCAGCAGTCATACGAACAGGGGGACGCAAGAGACCCAGTACTTC CASSHTNRGTQETQYF
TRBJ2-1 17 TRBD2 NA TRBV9 TGTGCCAGCAGCATAAGCCCGGCCGCGGGAGCTGGCAATGAGCAGTTCTTC CASSISPAAGAGNEQFF
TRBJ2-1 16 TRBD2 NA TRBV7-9 TGTGCCAGCAAACAGTCGGGACTAGCGCAAAACAATGAGCAGTTCTTC CASKQSGLAQNNEQFF
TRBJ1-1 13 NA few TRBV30 TGTGCCTGGAGTGTACAGGTTTGGACTGAAGCTTTCTTT CAWSVQVWTEAFF
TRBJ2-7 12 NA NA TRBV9 TGTGCCAGCAGCGCCACAACCTACGAGCAGTACTTC CASSATTYEQYF
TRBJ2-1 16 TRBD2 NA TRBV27 TGTGCCAGCAGTCCCTCTTCTAGCGGGACCTACAATGAGCAGTTCTTC CASSPSSSGTYNEQFF
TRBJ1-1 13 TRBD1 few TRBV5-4 TGTGCCAGCAGACCGGACAGGGCCACTGAAGCTTTCTTT CASRPDRATEAFF
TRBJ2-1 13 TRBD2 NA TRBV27 TGTGCCAGCGGACTAGCGGTGTACAATGAGCAGTTCTTC CASGLAVYNEQFF
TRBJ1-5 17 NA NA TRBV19 TGTGCCACCAGAACCTGGGACGGCCAGTATAGCAATCAGCCCCAGCATTTT CATRTWDGQYSNQPQHF
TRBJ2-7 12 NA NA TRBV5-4 TGTGCCAGCAGCCTCGGGACCTACGAGCAGTACTTC CASSLGTYEQYF
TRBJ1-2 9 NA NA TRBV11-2 TGTGCCAGCAACTATGGCTACACCTTC CASNYGYTF
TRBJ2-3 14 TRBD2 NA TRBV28 TGTGCCAGCAGAATAGCGGGAGTCGCAAATACGCAGTATTTT CASRIAGVANTQYF
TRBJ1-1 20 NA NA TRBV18 TGTGCCAGCTCACCAAAGAGGCTGTGGCGGCAGGGTGTCACGAACACTGAAGCTTTCTTT CASSPKRLWRQGVTNTEAFF
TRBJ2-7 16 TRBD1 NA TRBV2 TGTGCCACCACAGGGCCCGGACAGGGGGCTTACTACGAGCAGTACTTC CATTGPGQGAYYEQYF
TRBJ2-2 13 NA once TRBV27 TGTGCCAGCAGTTTAGAATACACCGGGGAGCTGTTTTTT CASSLEYTGELFF
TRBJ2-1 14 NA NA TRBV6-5 TGTGCCAGCAGTTACTCCGGGCAGGACAATGAGCAGTTCTTC CASSYSGQDNEQFF
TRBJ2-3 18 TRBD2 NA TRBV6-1 TGTGCCAGCAGTGGCACAGGAGTGTGGAGCGGGACCACAGATACGCAGTATTTT CASSGTGVWSGTTDTQYF
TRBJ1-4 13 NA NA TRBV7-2 TGTGCCAGCAGCTTAGGTCCCGGTGAAAAACTGTTTTTT CASSLGPGEKLFF
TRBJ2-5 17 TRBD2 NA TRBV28 TGTGCCAGCAGTGGTAATAACGTTCTAGCGGGAGTTGAGACCCAGTACTTC CASSGNNVLAGVETQYF
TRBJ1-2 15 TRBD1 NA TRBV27 TGTGCCAGCAGTCCCGGGGCAGGGGGCAACTATGGCTACACCTTC CASSPGAGGNYGYTF
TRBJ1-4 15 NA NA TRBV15 TGTGCCACCAGCAGAGAAGGCAAAAATACTGAAAAACTGTTTTTT CATSREGKNTEKLFF
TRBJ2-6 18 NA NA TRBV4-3 TGCGCCAGCAGCCAAGATCCGGGGACCCGCGCTGGGGCCAACGTCCTGACTTTC CASSQDPGTRAGANVLTF
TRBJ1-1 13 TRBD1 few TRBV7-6 TGTGCCAGCAGCTTAGGACAGGGGAATGAAGCTTTCTTT CASSLGQGNEAFF
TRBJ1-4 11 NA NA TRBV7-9 TGTGCCAGCAGCGCCAATGAAAAACTGTTTTTT CASSANEKLFF